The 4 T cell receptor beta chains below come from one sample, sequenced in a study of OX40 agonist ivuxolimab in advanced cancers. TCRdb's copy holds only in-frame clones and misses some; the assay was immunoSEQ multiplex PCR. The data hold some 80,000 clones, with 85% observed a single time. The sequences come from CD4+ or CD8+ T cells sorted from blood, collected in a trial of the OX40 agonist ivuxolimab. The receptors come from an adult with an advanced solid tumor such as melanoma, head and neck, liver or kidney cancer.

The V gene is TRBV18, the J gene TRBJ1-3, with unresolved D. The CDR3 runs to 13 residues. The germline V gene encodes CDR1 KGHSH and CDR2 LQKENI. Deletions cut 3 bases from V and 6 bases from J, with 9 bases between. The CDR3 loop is CASSPPVENTIYF. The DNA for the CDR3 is TGTGCCAGCTCACCGCCGGTTGAAAACACCATATATTTT.

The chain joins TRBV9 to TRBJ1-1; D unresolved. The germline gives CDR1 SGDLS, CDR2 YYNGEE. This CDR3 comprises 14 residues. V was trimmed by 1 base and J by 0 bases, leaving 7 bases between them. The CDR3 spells CASSVPFLNTEAFF. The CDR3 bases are TGTGCCAGCAGCGTACCGTTTCTGAACACTGAAGCTTTCTTT. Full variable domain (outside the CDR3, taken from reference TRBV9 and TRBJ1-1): DSGVTQTPKHLITATGQRVTLRCSPRSGDLSVYWYQQSLDQGLQFLIQYYNGEERAKGNILERFSAQQFPDLHSELNLSSLELGDSALYFCASSVPFLNTEAFFGQGTRLTVV.

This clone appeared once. This CDR3 is CASSLGIPDTDTQYF. The DNA for the CDR3 is TGTGCCAGCAGCTTAGGGATACCCGACACAGATACGCAGTATTTT. The chain joins TRBV7-3 to TRBJ2-3; D unclear. Germline loops: CDR1 SGHTA, CDR2 FQGTGA. CDR3 length: 15 amino acids. V lost 2 bases and J 2 bases, leaving 11 bases between the germline ends.

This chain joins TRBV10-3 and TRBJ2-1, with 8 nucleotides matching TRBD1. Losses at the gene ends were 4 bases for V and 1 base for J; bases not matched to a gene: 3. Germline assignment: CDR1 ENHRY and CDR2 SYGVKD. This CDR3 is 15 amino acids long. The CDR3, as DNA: TGTGCCATCAGTGGCGACAGGGGTTCCTACAATGAGCAGTTCTTC. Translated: CAISGDRGSYNEQFF.